Below, 24 T cell receptor beta chains from the same sample are listed, as sequenced in a study of blood T cell repertoires in COVID-19. Produced via immunoSEQ multiplex PCR; TCRdb's table is partial and in-frame only. Here the sample spans about 220,000 clones, roughly 82% being singletons. The material sequenced was peripheral blood. The receptors here all came from a man in his fifties or sixties with active or convalescent COVID-19.

This CDR3 reads CASAPTGFGADTEAFF. The CDR3 coding sequence is TGTGCCAGCGCCCCGACAGGGTTTGGTGCCGACACTGAAGCTTTCTTT. J is TRBJ1-1 and V is TRBV27, with TRBD1 identical over 7 bases. The germline gives CDR1 MNHEY, CDR2 SMNVEV (reference sequence). V dropped 8 bases and J dropped 3; count of bases not matched to a gene: 15. There are 16 residues in the CDR3.

V is TRBV11-2 and J is TRBJ2-1, with TRBD2 identical over 8 bases. J was trimmed by 0 bases and V by 5 bases; bases with no gene match: 3. The CDR3 length is 15 residues. Per germline, CDR1 SGHAT and CDR2 FQNNGV. CDR3 bases: TGTGCCAGCAGCGTACGGGGGGGCTCCTACAATGAGCAGTTCTTC. Its translation: CASSVRGGSYNEQFF.

A word on this clone: An end of the junction does not agree with germline; a read error may underlie this. The rearrangement uses TRBV7-7 and TRBJ2-3; 7 nucleotides line up with TRBD2. CDR3 length: 13 residues. Germline V CDR1 and CDR2: SSHAT, FNYEAQ (reference sequence). DNA of the CDR3: TGTGCTAGCAGCTTAGAGACTAGCGATACGCAGTATTTT. Amino acid sequence: CASSLETSDTQYF.

The rearrangement joins TRBV12-3 or TRBV12-4 to TRBJ2-5; a weak D match, TRBD2 (7 bases). This CDR3 has 13 amino acids. V was trimmed by 6 bases and J by 9 bases, leaving 17 bases between them. This CDR3 reads CASSLGGLGAQYF. The DNA of the CDR3 is TGTGCCAGCAGCCTCGGGGGGCTAGGGGCCCAGTACTTC.

The gene calls are TRBV9 and TRBJ1-2; 7 nucleotides align to TRBD1. The V and J ends lost 2 bases and 4 bases, in that order; junction bases with no gene match: 11. The CDR3 totals 16 residues. Germline CDR1 SGDLS, CDR2 YYNGEE. This CDR3 reads CASSVGAQGELYGYTF. DNA of the CDR3: TGTGCCAGCAGCGTGGGGGCCCAGGGGGAACTCTATGGCTACACCTTC.

The V and J genes are TRBV7-2 and TRBJ2-3, with D perhaps TRBD1 (6 bases). The CDR3 totals 16 residues. Per germline, CDR1 SGHTA and CDR2 FQGNSA. The V end was cut by 5 bases, the J end by 4 bases, with 19 bases between. Written as DNA, the CDR3 is TGTGCCAGCAGCCCCAGGCGGTGGGGGCTAGCAGATACGCAGTATTTT. It specifies CASSPRRWGLADTQYF.

The chain employs TRBV5-1 and TRBJ1-2; D is possibly TRBD1 (6 bases). The CDR3 consists of 14 residues. CDR1 is SGHRS and CDR2 is YFSETQ in the germline V gene. V lost 5 bases to trimming and J lost 1 base, with 12 bases between them. This CDR3 is CASSPDRINYGYTF. The CDR3 DNA sequence: TGCGCCAGCAGTCCGGACAGAATTAACTATGGCTACACCTTC.

The J gene is TRBJ2-3, the V gene TRBV5-1; D perhaps matches TRBD2 (5 bases). The CDR3 extends over 14 amino acids. Germline assignment: CDR1 SGHRS and CDR2 YFSETQ. Trimming took off 3 bases at V and 4 bases at J, with 12 bases between the two ends. The chain's CDR3 is CASSSFMDSDTQYF. The CDR3 bases are TGCGCCAGCAGCTCGTTTATGGACTCAGATACGCAGTATTTT.

The chain couples TRBV7-8 to TRBJ2-3; 12 nucleotides match TRBD2. V shed 1 base, J shed 4 bases, and the junction held 3 bases outside the gene matches. The V gene's germline CDR1 is SGHVS and CDR2 FQNEAQ. This CDR3 spans 16 amino acids. CDR3 in DNA: TGTGCCAGCAGCTTAGACGGACTAGCGGGATCAGATACGCAGTATTTT. Translated, it gives CASSLDGLAGSDTQYF.

V gene TRBV6-5 combines with J gene TRBJ1-4; D is undetermined. V was shortened by 5 bases and J by 10 bases, with 14 bases between the two germline ends. CDR1 is MNHEY, CDR2 SVGAGI, per germline. This CDR3 has 13 residues. The CDR3, as DNA: TGTGCCAGCAGTAGCCAGGCTCCCGGAAAACTGTTTTTT. Translation gives CASSSQAPGKLFF.

The chain employs TRBV28 and TRBJ1-4, with TRBD1 matching over 9 bases. From germline, CDR1 is MDHEN and CDR2 SYDVKM. Trimming took 7 bases from V and 8 from J; bases not matched to a gene: 8. This CDR3 has 14 residues. The CDR3 sequence: CASTIGQGYEKLFF. CDR3 DNA sequence: TGTGCCAGCACCATAGGACAGGGGTACGAAAAACTGTTTTTT.

The chain carries TRBV20-1 and TRBJ1-4, with D possibly TRBD1 on 6 matching bases. Germline CDR1 reads DFQATT; CDR2 reads SNEGSKA (reference sequence). The ends were cut back, 3 bases at V and 7 bases at J, with 12 bases in the middle. This CDR3 comprises 13 residues. In DNA form, the CDR3 reads TGCAGTGCTAGTAGGGGGGGTAGTGAAAAACTGTTTTTT. The encoded protein is CSASRGGSEKLFF.

The chain has TRBV7-3 and TRBJ2-3; TRBD2 matches 11 bases. V dropped 0 bases and J dropped 2; count of bases not matched to a gene: 7. The V gene's germline CDR1 is SGHTA and CDR2 FQGTGA. This CDR3 has 18 amino acids. The DNA of the CDR3 is TGTGCCAGCAGCTTAACTGGGACTAGCGGAGGGCCCACAGATACGCAGTATTTT. Residues: CASSLTGTSGGPTDTQYF.

The V and J genes are TRBV7-3 and TRBJ2-1; 8 nucleotides match TRBD2. The CDR3 covers 14 residues. CDR1 is SGHTA and CDR2 is FQGTGA in the germline V gene. J was trimmed by 9 bases and V by 0 bases; bases with no gene match: 4. CDR3 amino acids: CASSLTGGRSEQFF. The CDR3 nucleotides read TGTGCCAGCAGCTTAACTGGCGGGAGGAGTGAGCAGTTCTTC.

The chain links TRBV2 to TRBJ2-4; 8 positions match TRBD2. J lost 1 base, V lost 6 bases, and 5 bases had no gene match. The germline V gene has CDR1 SNHLY and CDR2 FYNNEI. CDR3 length: 15 amino acids. The CDR3 DNA sequence: TGTGCCAGCAGGGCCCGGGGGGGCGCCAAAAACATTCAGTACTTC. The encoded protein is CASRARGGAKNIQYF.

This rearrangement joins TRBV7-2 to TRBJ2-1; D may be TRBD2 (6 bases). Between the trimmed V and J ends, which lost 4 bases and 8 bases, there was a span of 18 bases. Per germline, CDR1 SGHTA and CDR2 FQGNSA. CDR3 length: 15 residues. CDR3 protein: CASSSDYLGSDEQFF. The CDR3 DNA sequence: TGTGCCAGCAGCTCGGACTACCTGGGGAGTGATGAGCAGTTCTTC.

This clone has only a few counts. This sequence joins TRBV2 and TRBJ1-5; unclear D gene. This CDR3 has 14 amino acids. Trimming shortened V by 3 bases and J by 1 base, and 7 bases separated the two germline ends. Germline lookup yields CDR1 SNHLY and CDR2 FYNNEI. CDR3 sequence: CASSDTESNQPQHF. Written as DNA, the CDR3 is TGTGCCAGCAGTGATACGGAGAGCAATCAGCCCCAGCATTTT.

The V call is TRBV5-1, the J call TRBJ1-2, with a weak D call TRBD1 (6 bases). CDR1 and CDR2 from the germline V gene are SGHRS and YFSETQ. The CDR3 has 15 residues. Trimming shortened V by 1 base and J by 4 bases, and 14 bases separated the two germline ends. The CDR3 here is CASSLIPEGVYGYTF. The CDR3, as DNA: TGCGCCAGCAGCTTGATCCCCGAGGGGGTCTATGGCTACACCTTC.

V usage is TRBV21-1 and J usage is TRBJ2-7; the table's D gene call, TRBD2, was not cross checked with the DNA. TRBV21-1 is described as a pseudogene. CDR3 length: 17 residues. The CDR3 bases are TGTGCCAGCAGCAAAGCGCTGGGGACTAGCGGGAACAACGAGCAGTACTTC. Residues: CASSKALGTSGNNEQYF.

The rearrangement joins TRBV19 to TRBJ2-5; 7 bases agree with TRBD1. The CDR3 is made up of 14 amino acids. Germline CDR1 is LNHDA and CDR2 is SQIVND (reference sequence). J was trimmed by 1 base and V by 5 bases; bases with no gene match: 4. This CDR3 is CASSASGGQETQYF. The CDR3 nucleotides read TGTGCCAGTAGTGCCTCAGGGGGCCAAGAGACCCAGTACTTC.

This clone was seen only once. The rearrangement links TRBV5-1 to TRBJ2-5, with D uncertain. Germline V CDR1 and CDR2: SGHRS, YFSETQ. The CDR3 is 13 amino acids. The V gene lost 3 bases and the J gene lost 2 bases, with 8 bases spanning the gap. The CDR3 protein is CASSSPPQETQYF. The DNA for the CDR3 is TGCGCCAGCAGCTCCCCCCCACAAGAGACCCAGTACTTC.

This clone was found a few times. The chain combines TRBV7-2 with TRBJ2-1; 10 bases fit TRBD2. Germline CDR1 SGHTA, CDR2 FQGNSA. The CDR3 sequence is 16 residues long. V shed 0 bases, J shed 4 bases, and the junction held 3 bases outside the gene matches. The CDR3 DNA follows: TGTGCCAGCAGCTTAGCAGTAGCGGGAGGTTACAATGAGCAGTTCTTC. As protein: CASSLAVAGGYNEQFF. Full variable domain (outside the CDR3, taken from reference TRBV7-2 and TRBJ2-1): GAGVSQSPSNKVTEKGKDVELRCDPISGHTALYWYRQSLGQGLEFLIYFQGNSAPDKSGLPSDRFSAERTGGSVSTLTIQRTQQEDSAVYLCASSLAVAGGYNEQFFGPGTRLTVL.

The chain combines TRBV30 with TRBJ1-3, with 7 bases matching TRBD1. CDR1 GTSNPN and CDR2 SVGIG come from the germline V gene (reference sequence). V trimming: 4 bases; J trimming: 2 bases; junction bases outside the gene matches: 2. This CDR3 region has 13 residues. CDR3 DNA: TGTGCCTGGACCGGGACAGCTGGAAACACCATATATTTT. It is translated as CAWTGTAGNTIYF.

This clone is a singleton in its sample. The V and J genes are TRBV19 and TRBJ2-3; 7 bases fit TRBD1. V lost 5 bases and J lost 6; bases outside the gene matches: 23. The germline V gene has CDR1 LNHDA and CDR2 SQIVND (reference sequence). This CDR3 comprises 19 residues. Here the CDR3 DNA reads TGTGCCAGTAGTCCGCTTAGGGGGCGTGTGGTTTCAGGTTTGGATACGCAGTATTTT. Residues: CASSPLRGRVVSGLDTQYF.